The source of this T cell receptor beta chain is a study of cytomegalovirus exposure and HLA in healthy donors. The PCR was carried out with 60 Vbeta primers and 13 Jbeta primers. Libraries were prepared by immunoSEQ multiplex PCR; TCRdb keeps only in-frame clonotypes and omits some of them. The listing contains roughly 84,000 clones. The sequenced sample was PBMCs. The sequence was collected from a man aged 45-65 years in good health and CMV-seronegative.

CDR3 in amino acids: CASSQEYGQGELGEKLFF. Written as DNA, the CDR3 is TGTGCCAGCAGCCAAGAATACGGACAGGGCGAATTAGGAGAAAAACTGTTTTTT. The chain is built from TRBV4-2 and TRBJ1-4, with TRBD1 matching 8 bases. The ends lost 0 bases at V and 8 bases at J; junction bases unmatched: 14. Per the germline V gene, CDR1 is LGHNA and CDR2 is YNFKEQ. This CDR3 region has 18 residues.